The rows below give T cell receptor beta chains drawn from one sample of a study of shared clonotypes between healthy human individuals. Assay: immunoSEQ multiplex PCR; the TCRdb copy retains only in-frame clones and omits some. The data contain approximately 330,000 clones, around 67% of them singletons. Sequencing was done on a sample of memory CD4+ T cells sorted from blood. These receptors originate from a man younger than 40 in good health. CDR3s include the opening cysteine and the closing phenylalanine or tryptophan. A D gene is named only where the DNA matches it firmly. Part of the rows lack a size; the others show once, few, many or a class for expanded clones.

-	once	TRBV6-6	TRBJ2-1	TGTGCCAGCAGTGTCCTTCCGGGGGCTACTCTACAGGGGCAGTTCTTC	CASSVLPGATLQGQFF
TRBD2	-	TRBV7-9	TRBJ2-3	TGTGCCAGCAGGGCGGGAGGGCCCGATACGCAGTATTTT	CASRAGGPDTQYF
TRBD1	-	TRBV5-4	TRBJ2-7	TGTGCCAGCAGCGGGGACAGGGGGCGCGAGCAGTACTTC	CASSGDRGREQYF
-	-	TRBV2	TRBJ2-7	TGTGCCAGCAGTGAAGTCGGGCAGCCCTACGAGCAGTACTTC	CASSEVGQPYEQYF
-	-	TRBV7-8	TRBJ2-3	TGTGCCAGCAGCTTATCGGCGGCCCAGGATACGCAGTATTTT	CASSLSAAQDTQYF
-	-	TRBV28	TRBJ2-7	TGTGCCAGCAGTCCGACCTCCTACGAGCAGTACTTC	CASSPTSYEQYF
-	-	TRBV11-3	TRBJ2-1	TGTGCCAGCAGCTTAAGGGGTGAGCAGTTCTTC	CASSLRGEQFF
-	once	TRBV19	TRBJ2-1	TGTGCCAGTAGTCTAAGCTCCTACAATGAGCAGTTCTTC	CASSLSSYNEQFF
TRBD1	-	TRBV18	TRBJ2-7	TGTGCCAGCTCACTAACCGGGACAGGGATCTACGAGCAGTACTTC	CASSLTGTGIYEQYF
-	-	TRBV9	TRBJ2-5	TGTGCCAGCAGCGGGGGTATAGACGGGTTTCAAGAGACCCAGTACTTC	CASSGGIDGFQETQYF
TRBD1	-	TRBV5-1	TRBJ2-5	TGCGCCAGCAGCTTGGGGCAGGGGGTCGAGACCCAGTACTTC	CASSLGQGVETQYF
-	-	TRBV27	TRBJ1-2	TGTGCCAGCAGTTTCGGAGGGTATGGCTACACCTTC	CASSFGGYGYTF
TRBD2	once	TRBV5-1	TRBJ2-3	TGCGCCAGCAGCTTGGGCTCTAGCGGGGTACCTAGCACAGATACGCAGTATTTT	CASSLGSSGVPSTDTQYF
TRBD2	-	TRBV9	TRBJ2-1	TGTGCCAGCAGCGTGGAACTAGCGGGAGGCAATGAGCAGTTCTTC	CASSVELAGGNEQFF
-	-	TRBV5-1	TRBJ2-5	TGCGCCAGCAGCTCCGGACCCCCTGAGGAGACCCAGTACTTC	CASSSGPPEETQYF
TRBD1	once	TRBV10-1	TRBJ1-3	TGCGCCAGCGCCGGGACAGGGACGGCTGGAAACACCATATATTTT	CASAGTGTAGNTIYF
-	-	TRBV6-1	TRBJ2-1	TGTGCCAGCAGTGAGGTGGCTAGCTCCCATGAGCAGTTCTTC	CASSEVASSHEQFF
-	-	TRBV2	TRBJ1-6	TGTGCCAGCAGCCCGCAGGGGTTCAATAATTCACCCCTCCACTTT	CASSPQGFNNSPLHF
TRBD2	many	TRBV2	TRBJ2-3	TGTGCCAGCAGTGCCACTAGCGGGAGTGGAGATACGCAGTATTTT	CASSATSGSGDTQYF
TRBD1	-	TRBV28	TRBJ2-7	TGTGCCAGCAGTCTCATGACAGGGATCAAGCAGTACTTC	CASSLMTGIKQYF
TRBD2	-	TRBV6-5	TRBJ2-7	TGTGCCAGCAGTTACGGACTAGCGGGAAACGAGCAGTACTTC	CASSYGLAGNEQYF
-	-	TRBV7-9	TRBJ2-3	TGTGCCAGCAGCTTAGCGGGAGCATGGGGAGATACGCAGTATTTT	CASSLAGAWGDTQYF
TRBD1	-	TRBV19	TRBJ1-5	TGTGCCAGTCTTTCAGGGGGTAGCAATCAGCCCCAGCATTTT	CASLSGGSNQPQHF
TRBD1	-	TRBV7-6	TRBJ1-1	TGTGCCAGCAGTCAGGGGGCCGGGGACACTGAAGCTTTCTTT	CASSQGAGDTEAFF
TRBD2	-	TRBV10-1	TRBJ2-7	TGCGCCAGCAGTCCGAGCGGGAGCCCTACCTACGAGCAGTACTTC	CASSPSGSPTYEQYF
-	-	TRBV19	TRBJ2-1	TGTGCCAGTAGTGCGAGTTTACACTCCTACAATGAGCAGTTCTTC	CASSASLHSYNEQFF
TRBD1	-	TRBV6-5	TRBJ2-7	TGTGCCAGCAGTACGCGGACAGGGGGCTACGAGCAGTACTTC	CASSTRTGGYEQYF
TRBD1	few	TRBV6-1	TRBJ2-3	TGTGCCAGCAGTAACAGGGGTGGGAGCACAGATACGCAGTATTTT	CASSNRGGSTDTQYF
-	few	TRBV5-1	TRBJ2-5	TGCGCCAGCAGCTTCTCGGGGATACAGACCCAGTACTTC	CASSFSGIQTQYF
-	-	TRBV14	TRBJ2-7	TGTGCCAGCAGCTTAGGAGGGACATGGGTCGAGCAGTACTTC	CASSLGGTWVEQYF
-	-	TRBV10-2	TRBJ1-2	TGCGCCAGCACAGTGGTAACAGCCGCCGAGAACTATGGCTACACCTTC	CASTVVTAAENYGYTF
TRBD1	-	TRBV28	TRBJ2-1	TGTGCCAGCAGCCGACGGACAGGGTGGGGTGTGGCCAATGAGCAGTTCTTC	CASSRRTGWGVANEQFF
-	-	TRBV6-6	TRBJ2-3	TGTGCCAGCAGACCCGGGTCTACAGATACGCAGTATTTT	CASRPGSTDTQYF
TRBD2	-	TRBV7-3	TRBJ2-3	TGTGCCAGCAGCTTAAGGCCGAGGTCCCGGTTGGCTAGCGGGAGTGGGAGAGGCACAGATACGCAGTATTTT	CASSLRPRSRLASGSGRGTDTQYF
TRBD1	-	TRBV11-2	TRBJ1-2	TGTGCCAGCAGCGCGGGACAGAGCTACTATGGCTACACCTTC	CASSAGQSYYGYTF
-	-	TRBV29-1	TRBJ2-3	TGCAGCGTTGAGGGGGTCGCAGGGGGCACAGATACGCAGTATTTT	CSVEGVAGGTDTQYF
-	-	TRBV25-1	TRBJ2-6	TGTGCCAGCAGTCGGAGTCGGGCCGGGGCCAACGTCCTGACTTTC	CASSRSRAGANVLTF
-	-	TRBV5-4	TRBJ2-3	TGTGCCAGCAGTTCCGCTAGCACAGATACGCAGTATTTT	CASSSASTDTQYF
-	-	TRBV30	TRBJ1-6	TGTGCCTGGAGTGTAAACGATTCACCCCTCCACTTT	CAWSVNDSPLHF
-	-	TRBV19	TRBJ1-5	TGTGCCAGTAGTTCCAGATTCACACCACAGCCCCAGCATTTT	CASSSRFTPQPQHF
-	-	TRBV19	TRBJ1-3	TGTGCCAGTAGTACACAGGGATTCTCTGGAAACACCATATATTTT	CASSTQGFSGNTIYF
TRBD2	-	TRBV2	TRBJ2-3	TGTGCCAGCAGTGCAGCCGGGACTACCACAGATACGCAGTATTTT	CASSAAGTTTDTQYF
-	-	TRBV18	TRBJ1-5	TGTGCCAGCTCACCGGGAAGAAACAATCAGCCCCAGCATTTT	CASSPGRNNQPQHF
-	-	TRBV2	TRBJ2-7	TGTGCCAGCATGGATCCGGTGTACGAGCAGTACTTC	CASMDPVYEQYF
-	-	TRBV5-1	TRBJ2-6	TGCGCCAGCAGCCCCAATACAGGCTCTGGGGCCAACGTCCTGACTTTC	CASSPNTGSGANVLTF
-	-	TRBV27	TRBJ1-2	TGTGCCAGCAGTTTAGGGGGCTACCCCTATGGCTACACCTTC	CASSLGGYPYGYTF
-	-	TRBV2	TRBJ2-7	TGTGCCAGCAAGGGGCTAGACGAGCAGTACTTC	CASKGLDEQYF
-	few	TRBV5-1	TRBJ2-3	TGCGCCAGCAGCTTGTTCGTCACAGATACGCAGTATTTT	CASSLFVTDTQYF
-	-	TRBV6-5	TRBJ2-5	TGTGCCAGCAGTTACGCCCCAGAGAGGGAGACCCAGTACTTC	CASSYAPERETQYF
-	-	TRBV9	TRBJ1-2	TGTGCCAGCACCGCAGGAATCGCTGGCGCCTACACCTTC	CASTAGIAGAYTF
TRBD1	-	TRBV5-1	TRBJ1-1	TGCGCCAGCAGCTTTGACAGGGGAAGGGAAGCTTTCTTT	CASSFDRGREAFF
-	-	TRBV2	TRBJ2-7	TGTGCCAGCAGTGCGGGGTCCCTCTACGAGCAGTACTTC	CASSAGSLYEQYF
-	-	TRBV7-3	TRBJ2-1	TGTGCCAGCAGCTTAAACAGGGTCGGTGAGCAGTTCTTC	CASSLNRVGEQFF
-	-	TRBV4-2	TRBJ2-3	TGTGCCAGCAGCCAGGAAACGGGAGAGGGTACGCAGTATTTT	CASSQETGEGTQYF
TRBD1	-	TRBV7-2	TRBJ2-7	TGTGCCAGCAGCCCCTCGCTAGGGGGCGCGTCCTTC	CASSPSLGGASF